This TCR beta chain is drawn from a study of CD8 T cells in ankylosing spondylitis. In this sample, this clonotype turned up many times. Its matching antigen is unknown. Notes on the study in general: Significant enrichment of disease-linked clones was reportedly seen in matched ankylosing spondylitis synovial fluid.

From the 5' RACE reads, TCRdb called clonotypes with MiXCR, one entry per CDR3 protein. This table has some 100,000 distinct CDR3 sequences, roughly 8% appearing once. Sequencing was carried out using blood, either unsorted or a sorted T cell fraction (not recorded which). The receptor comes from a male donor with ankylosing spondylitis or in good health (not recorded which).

The CDR3 protein is CASSQDLGTGQPQHF. For the CDR3, the DNA is TGTGCCAGCAGCCAAGATCTAGGGACTGGGCAGCCCCAGCATTTT. V is TRBV4-2 and J is TRBJ1-5; a weak D match, TRBD1 (5 bases). V was pared by 0 bases and J by 7 bases, with 13 bases between. The CDR3 has 15 amino acids. The V gene's germline CDR1 is LGHNA and CDR2 YNFKEQ.